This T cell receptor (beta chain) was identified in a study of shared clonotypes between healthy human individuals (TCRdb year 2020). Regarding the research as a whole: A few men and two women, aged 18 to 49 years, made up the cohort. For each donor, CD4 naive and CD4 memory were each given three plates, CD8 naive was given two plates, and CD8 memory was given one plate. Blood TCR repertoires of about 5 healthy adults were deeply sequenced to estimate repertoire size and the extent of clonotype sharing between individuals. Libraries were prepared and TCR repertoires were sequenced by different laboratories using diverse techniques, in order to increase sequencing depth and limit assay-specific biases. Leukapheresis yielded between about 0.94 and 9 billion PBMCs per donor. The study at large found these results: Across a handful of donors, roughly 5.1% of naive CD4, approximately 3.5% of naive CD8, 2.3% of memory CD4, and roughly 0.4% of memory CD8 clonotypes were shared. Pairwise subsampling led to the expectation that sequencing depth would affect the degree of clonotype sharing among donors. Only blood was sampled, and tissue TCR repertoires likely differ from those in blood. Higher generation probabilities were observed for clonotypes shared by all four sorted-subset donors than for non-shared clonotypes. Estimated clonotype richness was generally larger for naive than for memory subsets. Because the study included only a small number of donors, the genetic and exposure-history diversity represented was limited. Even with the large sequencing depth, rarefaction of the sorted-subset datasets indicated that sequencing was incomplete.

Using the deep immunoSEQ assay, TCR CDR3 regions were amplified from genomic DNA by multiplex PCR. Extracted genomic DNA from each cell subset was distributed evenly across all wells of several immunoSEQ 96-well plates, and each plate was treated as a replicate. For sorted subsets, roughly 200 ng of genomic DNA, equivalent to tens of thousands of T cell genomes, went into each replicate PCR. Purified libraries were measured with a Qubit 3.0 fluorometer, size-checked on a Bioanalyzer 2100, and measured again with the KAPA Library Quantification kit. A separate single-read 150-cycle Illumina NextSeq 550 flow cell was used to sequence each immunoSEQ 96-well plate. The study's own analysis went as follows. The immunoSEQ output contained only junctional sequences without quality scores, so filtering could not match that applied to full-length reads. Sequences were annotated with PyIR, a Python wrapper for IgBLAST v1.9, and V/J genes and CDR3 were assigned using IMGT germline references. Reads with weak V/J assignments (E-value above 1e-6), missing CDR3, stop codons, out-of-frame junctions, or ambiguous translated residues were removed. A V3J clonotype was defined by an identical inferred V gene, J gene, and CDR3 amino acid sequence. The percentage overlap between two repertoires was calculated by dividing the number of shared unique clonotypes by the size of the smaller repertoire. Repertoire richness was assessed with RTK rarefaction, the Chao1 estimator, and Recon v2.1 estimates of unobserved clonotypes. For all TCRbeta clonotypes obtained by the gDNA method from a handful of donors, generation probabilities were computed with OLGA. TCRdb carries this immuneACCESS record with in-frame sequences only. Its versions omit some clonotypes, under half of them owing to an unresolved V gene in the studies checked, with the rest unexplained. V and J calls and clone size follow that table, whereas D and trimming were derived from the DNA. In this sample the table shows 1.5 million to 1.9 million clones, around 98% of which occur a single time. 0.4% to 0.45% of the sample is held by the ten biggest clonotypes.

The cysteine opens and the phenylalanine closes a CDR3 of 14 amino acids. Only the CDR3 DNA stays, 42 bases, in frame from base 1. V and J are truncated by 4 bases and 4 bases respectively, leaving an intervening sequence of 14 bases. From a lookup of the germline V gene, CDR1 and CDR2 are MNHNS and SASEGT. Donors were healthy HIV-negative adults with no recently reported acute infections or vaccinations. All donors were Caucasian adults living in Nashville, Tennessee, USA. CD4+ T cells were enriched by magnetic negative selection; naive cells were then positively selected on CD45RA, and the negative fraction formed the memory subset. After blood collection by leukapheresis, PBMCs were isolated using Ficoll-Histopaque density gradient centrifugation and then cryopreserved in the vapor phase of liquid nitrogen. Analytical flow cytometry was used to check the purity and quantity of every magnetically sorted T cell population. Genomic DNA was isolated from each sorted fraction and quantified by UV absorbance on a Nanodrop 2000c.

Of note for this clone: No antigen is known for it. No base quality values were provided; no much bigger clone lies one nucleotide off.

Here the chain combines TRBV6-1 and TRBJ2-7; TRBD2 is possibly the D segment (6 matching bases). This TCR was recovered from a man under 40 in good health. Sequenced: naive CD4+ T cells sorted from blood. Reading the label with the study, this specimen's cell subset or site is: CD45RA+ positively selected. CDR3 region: CASSVGGTPYEQYF. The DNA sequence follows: TGTGCCAGCAGTGTGGGGGGAACCCCATACGAGCAGTACTTC.